One and the same sample provided the 21 T cell receptor beta chains below, sequenced in a study of blood T cell repertoires in COVID-19. Using immunoSEQ multiplex PCR, the repertoire was profiled, and TCRdb retains in-frame clones only, with some absent. The data contain approximately 500,000 clones, around 90% of them singletons. Source material: peripheral blood. These receptors were taken from a woman aged 50 to 60 with COVID-19, enrolled during active disease.

The J gene is TRBJ2-5, the V gene TRBV7-9, with 7 bases fitting TRBD1. J gave up 1 base and V 5 bases, and 10 bases lay outside the gene matches. Germline V lookup: CDR1 SEHNR, CDR2 FQNEAQ (reference sequence). The CDR3 loop spans 16 amino acids. CDR3 in DNA: TGTGCCAGCAGCCCCCGCCCGACAGGGACCCAAGAGACCCAGTACTTC. Translating gives CASSPRPTGTQETQYF.

The chain carries TRBV2 and TRBJ1-2, with D perhaps TRBD1 (5 bases). Trimming shortened V by 7 bases and J by 3 bases, and 15 bases separated the two germline ends. This CDR3 region has 14 residues. Per germline, CDR1 SNHLY and CDR2 FYNNEI. This CDR3 is CASTRSPTDYGYTF. In DNA form, the CDR3 reads TGTGCCAGCACCCGCTCCCCGACAGACTATGGCTACACCTTC.

V usage is TRBV13 and J usage is TRBJ2-7; 12 bases are shared with TRBD1. CDR1 and CDR2 from the germline V gene are PRHDT and FYEKMQ (reference sequence). The CDR3 is 17 residues long. The junction had 11 bases not matched to a gene; V was cut back by 5 bases and J by 3 bases. The CDR3 bases are TGTGCCAGCAGCCGGGCGGGACAGGGGGCGAGCAGCTACGAGCAGTACTTC. It encodes CASSRAGQGASSYEQYF.

The chain couples TRBV2 to TRBJ1-3, with D possibly being TRBD1 (6 bases). V was trimmed by 8 bases and J by 6 bases, leaving 26 bases between them. CDR1 is SNHLY and CDR2 is FYNNEI in the germline V gene. CDR3 length: 17 residues. CDR3 sequence: CASGNDGSGGLANTIYF. In nucleotides, the CDR3 is TGTGCCAGCGGTAACGACGGTTCGGGGGGCTTGGCAAACACCATATATTTT.

The CDR3 region has the DNA TGTGCCACCTCCGGGGGACACCAAGAGACCCAGTACTTC. Encoded protein: CATSGGHQETQYF. The chain recombines TRBV24-1 with TRBJ2-5; possibly TRBD2 for D (6 bases). The germline CDR1 and CDR2 sequences are KGHDR and SFDVKD. The length of the CDR3 is 13 residues. V lost 9 bases to trimming and J lost 0 bases, with 10 bases between them.

The V call is TRBV19, the J call TRBJ2-3; no definite D call. Germline assignment: CDR1 LNHDA and CDR2 SQIVND (reference sequence). The CDR3 consists of 14 residues. V lost 4 bases, J lost 0 bases, and 8 bases lay in between. The CDR3 region is CASSTGPSTDTQYF. CDR3 coding DNA: TGTGCCAGTAGTACAGGCCCTAGCACAGATACGCAGTATTTT.

A few counts support this clone. The gene calls are TRBV5-1 and TRBJ1-4; tentative D call: TRBD1 (5 bases). The germline gives CDR1 SGHRS, CDR2 YFSETQ. The germline V and J ends were trimmed by 0 bases and 7 bases, with 16 bases remaining between them. This CDR3 is 16 amino acids long. This CDR3 reads CASSLVGGTSPEKLFF. CDR3 coding DNA: TGCGCCAGCAGCTTGGTGGGAGGGACGTCCCCTGAAAAACTGTTTTTT. Together with reference TRBV5-1 and TRBJ1-4, the CDR3 gives the full variable domain: KAGVTQTPRYLIKTRGQQVTLSCSPISGHRSVSWYQQTPGQGLQFLFEYFSETQRNKGNFPGRFSGRQFSNSRSEMNVSTLELGDSALYLCASSLVGGTSPEKLFFGSGTQLSVL.

This clone was found a few times. The chain uses TRBV6-2 or TRBV6-3 and TRBJ2-3; D is undetermined. V gave up 2 bases and J gave up 1 base, with 7 bases separating them. Germline lookup yields CDR1 MNHEY and CDR2 SVGEGT. There are 14 residues in the CDR3. CDR3 DNA sequence: TGTGCCAGCAGTTACGGGCAGGGCACAGATACGCAGTATTTT. Encoded protein: CASSYGQGTDTQYF.

This chain uses TRBV5-5 with TRBJ1-6; 8 bases fit TRBD1. CDR1 is SGHKS, CDR2 YYEKEE, per germline (reference sequence). With V trimmed by 3 bases and J by 4 bases, 6 bases remained unmatched. There are 16 residues in the CDR3. DNA for the CDR3: TGTGCCAGCAGCTCCCCCCGACAGGGGTATAATTCACCCCTCCACTTT. It encodes CASSSPRQGYNSPLHF.

The J gene is TRBJ2-3, the V gene TRBV7-2; a possible D gene is TRBD1 (6 bases). The V end was cut by 5 bases, the J end by 1 base, with 10 bases between. Germline values: CDR1 SGHTA, CDR2 FQGNSA. The CDR3 runs to 14 residues. In DNA, the CDR3 is TGTGCCAGCAGCCTTGGGACACGCACAGATACGCAGTATTTT. Amino acid sequence: CASSLGTRTDTQYF.

The rearrangement uses TRBV6-5 and TRBJ2-7; D gene ambiguous. The germline V gene has CDR1 MNHEY and CDR2 SVGAGI. V gave up 6 bases and J gave up 2 bases, with 8 bases separating them. The CDR3 is made up of 12 amino acids. In DNA, the CDR3 is TGTGCCAGCAGCCTCCTTACCTACGAGCAGTACTTC. Its protein is CASSLLTYEQYF.

The CDR3 reads CASSTDRGPHNEQFF. The CDR3 DNA is TGTGCCAGCAGTACAGACAGGGGCCCCCACAATGAGCAGTTCTTC. The chain has TRBV6-5 and TRBJ2-1, with 8 bases identical to TRBD1. CDR3 length: 15 amino acids. The germline V gene has CDR1 MNHEY and CDR2 SVGAGI. Trimming removed 5 bases from V and 5 bases from J; junction bases left unmatched: 8.

The genes are TRBV3-1 (or the pseudogene TRBV3-2) and TRBJ1-5; D gene ambiguous. The germline CDR1 and CDR2 sequences are LGHDT and YNNKEL (reference sequence). Trimming removed 3 bases from V and 5 bases from J, with 5 bases in between. The length of the CDR3 is 12 residues. The CDR3 spells CASSQRDQPQHF. Written as DNA, the CDR3 is TGTGCCAGCAGCCAGAGGGATCAGCCCCAGCATTTT.

V usage is TRBV18 and J usage is TRBJ2-6; possibly TRBD2 for D (6 bases). Trimming cost V 2 bases and J 0 bases, with 11 bases left between them. Per the germline V gene, CDR1 is KGHSH and CDR2 is LQKENI. The CDR3 length is 17 residues. CDR3 loop: CASSPLGTPSGANVLTF. The CDR3 DNA is TGTGCCAGCTCACCATTAGGGACTCCCTCTGGGGCCAACGTCCTGACTTTC.

V gene TRBV6-5 combines with J gene TRBJ2-3; weak D call: TRBD2 (6 bases). The CDR3 is 15 residues long. The germline CDR1 and CDR2 sequences are MNHEY and SVGAGI. The ends were cut back, 7 bases at V and 2 bases at J, with 16 bases in the middle. The CDR3 DNA follows: TGTGCCAGCACCTCACCGGGACTTCCCACAGATACGCAGTATTTT. Protein sequence: CASTSPGLPTDTQYF.

This rearrangement joins TRBV3-1 (or the pseudogene TRBV3-2) to TRBJ2-5; 7 bases are shared with TRBD2. V shed 10 bases and J 5 bases; nucleotides not matched to a gene: 10. This CDR3 comprises 13 residues. Germline CDR1 and CDR2: LGHDT and YNNKEL (reference sequence). In DNA form, the CDR3 reads TGTGCCACTCGAAAGCGGGGTTGGGAGACCCAGTACTTC. Translation: CATRKRGWETQYF.

J is TRBJ1-2 and V is TRBV6-5; TRBD1 aligns across 7 bases. The germline V gene has CDR1 MNHEY and CDR2 SVGAGI. The trim removed 4 bases at V and 2 bases at J, leaving 7 bases unmatched. The CDR3 sequence is 15 residues long. CDR3 nucleotides: TGTGCCAGCAGTTCCCTCCAGACAGGGAACTATGGCTACACCTTC. Translating it yields CASSSLQTGNYGYTF.

V usage is TRBV7-9 and J usage is TRBJ2-1; 12 positions agree with TRBD2. CDR3 length equals 19 residues. The germline V gene encodes CDR1 SEHNR and CDR2 FQNEAQ (reference sequence). J gave up 1 base and V 0 bases, and 7 bases lay outside the gene matches. The CDR3 sequence: CASSLALLAGGRSYNEQFF. DNA for the CDR3: TGTGCCAGCAGCTTAGCGTTACTAGCGGGGGGAAGGTCCTACAATGAGCAGTTCTTC.

The gene calls are TRBV4-1 and TRBJ2-2, with 12 nucleotides matching TRBD2. From germline, CDR1 is MGHRA and CDR2 YSYEKL. J gave up 5 bases and V 4 bases, and 8 bases lay outside the gene matches. The CDR3 runs 17 residues. CDR3 bases: TGCGCCAGCAGCCGAGGACTAGCGGGGCCAAAGACCGGGGAGCTGTTTTTT. This codes for CASSRGLAGPKTGELFF.

The chain couples TRBV2 to TRBJ2-7; TRBD2 is a possible D gene (5 bases). This CDR3 has 13 residues. Trimming pared 4 bases from V and 6 bases from J, leaving 13 bases between. Germline CDR1 reads SNHLY; CDR2 reads FYNNEI. The CDR3 is CASSVVPGGEQYF. The CDR3 DNA reads as TGTGCCAGCAGTGTTGTACCAGGAGGCGAGCAGTACTTC. Looking up the rest from reference TRBV2 and TRBJ2-7 gives the full variable domain: EPEVTQTPSHQVTQMGQEVILRCVPISNHLYFYWYRQILGQKVEFLVSFYNNEISEKSEIFDDQFSVERPDGSNFTLKIRSTKLEDSAMYFCASSVVPGGEQYFGPGTRLTVT.

The rearrangement links TRBV5-1 to TRBJ2-7; D gene ambiguous. This CDR3 is built from 15 residues. Germline V gives CDR1 SGHRS, CDR2 YFSETQ. The germline V and J ends were trimmed by 1 base and 0 bases, with 11 bases remaining between them. CDR3 loop: CASSLIELNSYEQYF. The CDR3 nucleotides are TGCGCCAGCAGCTTGATAGAACTCAACTCCTACGAGCAGTACTTC. The full variable domain, in which reference TRBV5-1 and TRBJ2-7 provide the parts outside the CDR3, is KAGVTQTPRYLIKTRGQQVTLSCSPISGHRSVSWYQQTPGQGLQFLFEYFSETQRNKGNFPGRFSGRQFSNSRSEMNVSTLELGDSALYLCASSLIELNSYEQYFGPGTRLTVT.